The present entry profiles one T cell receptor beta chain with its context. One end of the junction does not line up with germline, which may come from a read error. PBMCs were stained with CellTrace CFSE and grown for 6 days in RPMI containing 8% human serum and peptide pools at 1 ug/mL each. The enrolled adults were healthy and tested seronegative for ZIKV, JEV, YFV, DENV and WNV on microneutralization screening. Samples came from a phase 1, double-blinded, randomized, placebo-controlled trial of an alum-adjuvanted Zika purified-inactivated virus (ZPIV) vaccine. Peripheral blood mononuclear cells were isolated using a standard procedure and then kept frozen in liquid nitrogen until they were used. Spanning cysteine to phenylalanine, the CDR3 consists of 16 amino acids. The sequence is cut down to CDR3 DNA, 48 bases in frame from base 1. CDR1 and CDR2 are drawn from the germline V gene (reference sequence): SEHNR, FQNEAQ.

This sample is part of a study of Japanese encephalitis immunity and Zika vaccine responses (dated by TCRdb to 2020 to 2022). Describing the broader study: Included participants received three 5.0 ug doses of alum-adjuvanted ZPIV at weeks 0, 4 and 28. Before ZPIV, about a dozen participants were given one dose of YFV vaccine (YF-VAX), while several participants were flavivirus-naive. A two-dose regimen of JEV vaccine (IXIARO), with doses given 28 days apart, was administered to approximately eleven participants two to three months before the first ZPIV dose. More than 5 representative participants per pre-vaccination group were picked for TCR sequencing, using samples from week 52 and from week 0, the point after pre-vaccination but before ZPIV. For stimulations, either ZIKV structural-protein peptide pools divided into flavivirus-conserved and non-conserved sets or JEV or YFV peptides matching the pre-vaccination were used. The study tested whether prior Japanese encephalitis virus (JEV) or yellow fever virus (YFV) vaccination shaped CD4 T cell responses to the Zika vaccine. The ZIKV peptides, 15-mers that overlapped by 11 residues, were chosen for containing NetMHCpan/NetMHCII-predicted epitopes with affinity below 50 nM. TCR repertoires from a few flavivirus-naive individuals were additionally analyzed at weeks 2, 6 and 52 after the start of ZPIV vaccination.

The library came from 5' RACE. TCRbeta libraries were pooled in proportion to their sorted cell numbers before sequencing. Total RNA was extracted from sorted cells with RNAzol RT, and cDNA was synthesized with an oligo(dT) primer and a template-switching oligo. The TCRbeta V-CDR3-J region was amplified by PCR between a SMARTer oligo primer and a TCRbeta constant-region primer using Kapa HiFi. A second PCR attached Illumina adaptors and sample-specific index barcodes, followed by HighPrep bead cleanup and Bioanalyzer confirmation of a band of roughly 650 bp. Libraries were sequenced on an Illumina MiSeq with 2x151 bp paired-end reads. Per the original workflow: An in-house Java program demultiplexed the reads, and MiXCR assigned TCRbeta annotations and counted clonotypes. Repertoire overlap was measured with Morisita-Horn indices from the R package vegan, along with UPGMA clustering and Circos plots of recurring clonotypes. Shannon diversity and richness were normalized to the maximum possible value based on input cell numbers, so that values between 0 and 1 were obtained. CDR3beta sequences were aligned with MUSCLE, distances computed with SeqinR, and multidimensional scaling plotted in R. Using fastp at Q25 and MiXCR, TCRdb reprocessed the public reads and kept productive beta chains. Entries are consolidated by CDR3 protein sequence, retaining the most common genes and DNA. The V and J calls come from TCRdb's annotation, not from the publication. Present in this sample are around 260 distinct CDR3 sequences, about 12% of which were seen just once. The top ten constitute roughly half of the sample.

Here is what the overall study found, with its caveats: After ZPIV, repertoire richness of CD4 T cells responding to conserved ZIKV epitopes significantly decreased in JEV-pre-vaccinated donors. CD8 T cell responses of very low magnitude were detected against ZIKV peptide pools and were observed in only a few individuals. Because there were not enough samples, the peptide pools could not be deconvoluted, which meant the specific peptides behind the cross-reactive responses went unidentified. The samples grouped by participant and showed no similarity across individuals, which suggests that no public TCRs were detected. Rather than the whole vaccinated cohort, the analysis covered just a subset of trial participants, namely those who received three doses and had adequate samples. JEV-pre-vaccinated donors showed higher repertoire similarity across time-points and stimulations than YFV-pre-vaccinated donors, indicating more clonotypes common to ZIKV and JEV stimulation.

This specimen consisted of antigen-activated CD8+ T cells from blood, cultured, obtained during a Zika inactivated vaccine study. This TCR was sampled from an adult woman who received an inactivated Zika virus vaccine. This sequence uses TRBV7-9 and TRBJ2-2; TRBD2 is a possible D gene, resting on 7 matching bases. The nucleotide sequence is TGTGTCAGCAGCTGGAGGGGGGGTTTCACATCCGGGGAGCTGTTTTTT. Its protein is CVSSWRGGFTSGELFF.